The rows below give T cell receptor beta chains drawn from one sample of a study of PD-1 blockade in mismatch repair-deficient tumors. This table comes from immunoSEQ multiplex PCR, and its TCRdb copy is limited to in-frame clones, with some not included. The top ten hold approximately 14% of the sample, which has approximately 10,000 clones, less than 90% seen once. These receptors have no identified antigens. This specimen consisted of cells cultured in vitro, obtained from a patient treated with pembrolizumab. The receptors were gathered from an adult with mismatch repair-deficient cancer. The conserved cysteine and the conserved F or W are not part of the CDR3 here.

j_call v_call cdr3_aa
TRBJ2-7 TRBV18 ASSFGTGFYEQY
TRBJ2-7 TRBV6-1 ASREQGAYEQY
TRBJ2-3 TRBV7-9 ASSLARELDTQY
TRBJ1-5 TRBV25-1 ASSQAGQYQPQH
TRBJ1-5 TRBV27 ASRWGGADQPQH
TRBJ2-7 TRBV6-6 ASSRLSGSDEQY
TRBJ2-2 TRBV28 ASRCHRGNTGELF
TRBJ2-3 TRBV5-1 ASSLSGLADTDTQY
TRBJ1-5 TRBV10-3 AISESPGGWGMWQPQH
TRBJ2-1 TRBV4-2 ASSQDDEQF
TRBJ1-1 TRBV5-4 ASSLRGGTEAF
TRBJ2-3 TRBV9 ASSAGSFRQGPTDTQY
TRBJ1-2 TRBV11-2 ASSKTRTGHGYT
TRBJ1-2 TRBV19 ASSISGYGYT
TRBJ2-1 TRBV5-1 ASKLGTGSYNEQF
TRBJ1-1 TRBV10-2 ASRPGQGFSEAF
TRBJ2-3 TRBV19 ASSDGTSGTDTQY